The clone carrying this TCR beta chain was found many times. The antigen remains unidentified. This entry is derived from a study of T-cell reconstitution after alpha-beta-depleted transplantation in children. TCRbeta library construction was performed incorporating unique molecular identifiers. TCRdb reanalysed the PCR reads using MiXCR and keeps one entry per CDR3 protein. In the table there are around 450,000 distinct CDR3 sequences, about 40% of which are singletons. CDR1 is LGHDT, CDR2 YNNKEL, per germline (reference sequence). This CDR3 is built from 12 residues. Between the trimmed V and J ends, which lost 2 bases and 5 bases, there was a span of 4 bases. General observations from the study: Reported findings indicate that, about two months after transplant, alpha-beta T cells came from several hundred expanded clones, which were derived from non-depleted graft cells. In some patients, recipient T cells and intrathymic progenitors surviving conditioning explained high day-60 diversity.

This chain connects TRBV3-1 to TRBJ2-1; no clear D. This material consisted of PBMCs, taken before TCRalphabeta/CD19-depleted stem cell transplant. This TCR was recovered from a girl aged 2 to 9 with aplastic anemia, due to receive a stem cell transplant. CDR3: CASSQSDNEQFF. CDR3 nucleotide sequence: TGTGCCAGCAGCCAATCCGACAATGAGCAGTTCTTC.